What follows are 29 T cell receptor beta chains derived from one specimen sequenced in a study of blood T cells in healthy people across ages. A J-beta primer mix and a sample-barcoded 5' primer were used in a second PCR of about 7 to 12 cycles. Via MiXCR, TCRdb re-called the 5' RACE reads, giving one row per CDR3 protein. The table has approximately 670,000 distinct CDR3 sequences, less than 45% seen once. Source material: blood. Every receptor here comes from a man older than 75 in good health.

With regard to this clonotype: An end of the junction does not agree with germline; a read error may underlie this. CDR3 coding DNA: TGTGCCAGCAGTTTGGTCAACAGCGGGGAGCTGTTTTTT. It codes for CASSLVNSGELFF. The chain couples TRBV27 to TRBJ2-2; D gene uncertain. Germline-derived CDR1 and CDR2 are MNHEY and SMNVEV (reference sequence). This CDR3 has 13 residues.

The V and J genes are TRBV7-8 and TRBJ2-5, with 14 bases aligning to TRBD2. This CDR3 is 17 amino acids long. Germline CDR1 and CDR2: SGHVS and FQNEAQ. J was trimmed by 2 bases and V by 3 bases; bases with no gene match: 5. CDR3 nucleotides: TGTGCCAGCAGCTTGCCGGGACTAGCGGGAGTACAAGAGACCCAGTACTTC. Amino acid sequence: CASSLPGLAGVQETQYF.

The chain carries TRBV21-1 and TRBJ1-5. TRBV21-1 corresponds to a pseudogene. This CDR3 has 15 residues. The DNA of the CDR3 is TGTGCCAGCATCCTCACCTACTATAGCAATCAGCCCCAGCATTTT. Protein: CASILTYYSNQPQHF.

This clonotype appeared a few times. The V call is TRBV18, the J call TRBJ2-1; 7 bases are shared with TRBD2. V was pared by 0 bases and J by 9 bases, with 5 bases of the junction left unmatched. This CDR3 has 14 residues. Germline V gives CDR1 KGHSH, CDR2 LQKENI. The CDR3 reads CASSPPGGSSEQFF. The CDR3 nucleotides are TGTGCCAGCTCACCACCGGGGGGGTCGAGTGAGCAGTTCTTC. Full variable domain (remainder filled in from reference TRBV18 and TRBJ2-1): NAGVMQNPRHLVRRRGQEARLRCSPMKGHSHVYWYRQLPEEGLKFMVYLQKENIIDESGMPKERFSAEFPKEGPSILRIQQVVRGDSAAYFCASSPPGGSSEQFFGPGTRLTVL.

In its sample, this clonotype was seen many times. The chain uses TRBV10-3 and TRBJ2-1; TRBD1 aligns across 7 bases. Germline-derived CDR1 and CDR2 are ENHRY and SYGVKD. J was trimmed by 2 bases and V by 10 bases; bases with no gene match: 5. The length of the CDR3 is 13 residues. The CDR3 spells CATTDRPYNEQFF. The CDR3 DNA follows: TGTGCCACGACGGACAGGCCCTACAATGAGCAGTTCTTC.

This chain joins TRBV20-1 and TRBJ2-5, with 11 positions matching TRBD1. Trimming cost V 6 bases and J 5 bases; bases outside gene matches: 5. Germline V lookup: CDR1 DFQATT, CDR2 SNEGSKA (reference sequence). The length of the CDR3 is 13 residues. CDR3: CSARTGGLETQYF. In DNA form, the CDR3 reads TGCAGTGCCCGGACAGGGGGCCTGGAGACCCAGTACTTC.

The chain employs TRBV12-3 or TRBV12-4 and TRBJ2-7; tentative D call: TRBD2 (6 bases). V lost 8 bases and J 3 bases, leaving 17 bases between the germline ends. CDR3 length equals 14 residues. CDR3 amino acids: CASAPASVHYEQYF. The CDR3 nucleotides read TGTGCCAGCGCCCCCGCTAGCGTACACTACGAGCAGTACTTC.

The rearrangement uses TRBV2 and TRBJ2-6; no reliable D call. CDR1 is SNHLY, CDR2 FYNNEI, per germline. The V end lost 3 bases, the J end lost 0 bases, and 9 bases lay between the germline ends. There are 16 residues in the CDR3. Here the CDR3 reads CASSDEVSSGANVLTF. Here the CDR3 DNA reads TGTGCCAGCAGTGATGAGGTTAGCTCTGGGGCCAACGTCCTGACTTTC.

The table lists this clonotype with many counts. A clone one base away is much larger, so this may be a read error. This chain connects TRBV7-2 to TRBJ2-5; D assignment may be TRBD1 or TRBD2 (6 bases each). The germline V gene has CDR1 SGHTA and CDR2 FQGNSA. This CDR3 is 13 amino acids long. V was cut by 5 bases and J by 5 bases, with 12 bases left in between. The CDR3 protein is CASSRGGHETQYF. The CDR3 DNA sequence: TGTGCCAGCAGCCGAGGGGGGCACGAGACCCAGTACTTC.

V is TRBV20-1 and J is TRBJ2-4; 11 positions match TRBD1. The DNA matches TRBJ2-7 better at its end, which makes the J call doubtful. The CDR3 runs to 17 residues. Germline V CDR1 and CDR2: DFQATT, SNEGSKA (reference sequence). The CDR3 DNA reads TGCAGTGCAAGAACGGACAGGGGGCTAGCGGGAAACAACGAGCAGTACTTC. Protein product: CSARTDRGLAGNNEQYF.

With regard to this clonotype: Compared with germline, one end of the junction differs, possibly owing to a read error. The chain uses TRBV6-2 or TRBV6-3 and TRBJ2-3; 7 nucleotides line up with TRBD2. The CDR3 runs to 15 residues. CDR1 is MNHEY, CDR2 SVGEGT, per germline. CDR3 loop: CASWGGSGRTETQYF. CDR3 DNA sequence: TGTGCCAGCTGGGGGGGAAGCGGACGCACAGAGACGCAGTATTTT.

This clonotype has a handful of counts. The chain links TRBV7-2 to TRBJ2-1, with D possibly TRBD1 on 6 matching bases. The germline gives CDR1 SGHTA, CDR2 FQGNSA. This CDR3 has 16 residues. V was cut by 1 base and J by 4 bases, with 14 bases left in between. The DNA for the CDR3 is TGTGCCAGCAGCTTAGTAGGGGGTGGGGTTTACAATGAGCAGTTCTTC. This translates into CASSLVGGGVYNEQFF.

The chain couples TRBV20-1 to TRBJ1-2, with D possibly being TRBD1 (5 bases). The CDR3 contains 16 residues. V was pared by 1 base and J by 0 bases, with 15 bases between. Germline lookup yields CDR1 DFQATT and CDR2 SNEGSKA (reference sequence). CDR3 in DNA: TGCAGTGCTAGAGTGCGTTCGGGGCCTTCTAACTATGGCTACACCTTC. Its translation: CSARVRSGPSNYGYTF.

About this clonotype itself: Germline is not matched at one junction end, which may reflect a read error. The chain couples TRBV6-2 or TRBV6-3 to TRBJ1-5, with no clear D. CDR1 is MNHEY and CDR2 is SVGEGT in the germline V gene. This CDR3 is 13 amino acids long. CDR3 residues: CASSPELSSPQHF. The CDR3 DNA is TGCGCCAGCAGTCCGGAGCTCTCGTCCCCCCAGCATTTT.

This clonotype has more than one count but fewer than ten. The chain employs TRBV29-1 and TRBJ1-1; possible D gene TRBD1, 5 bases. CDR1 and CDR2 (germline): SQVTM, ANQGSEA. V lost 7 bases and J 1 base, leaving 10 bases between the germline ends. The CDR3 is 12 amino acids. The CDR3 DNA sequence: TGCAGCGCCGTAGGACAGAACACTGAAGCTTTCTTT. Translation: CSAVGQNTEAFF.

This clonotype was recorded at least ten times. The chain recombines TRBV7-2 with TRBJ2-5; D is ambiguous. V gave up 5 bases and J gave up 7 bases, with 17 bases separating them. The germline gives CDR1 SGHTA, CDR2 FQGNSA. The CDR3 sequence is 14 residues long. The CDR3 region is CASSQQPLDGTQYF. The CDR3 nucleotides read TGTGCCAGCAGCCAACAACCCCTTGACGGGACCCAGTACTTC.

The V and J genes are TRBV27 and TRBJ2-7, with TRBD2 as a possible D gene (6 bases). V was clipped by 2 bases and J by 0 bases, with 11 bases between them. The germline CDR1 and CDR2 sequences are MNHEY and SMNVEV (reference sequence). The CDR3 sequence is 15 residues long. CDR3 DNA sequence: TGTGCCAGCAGTTTAAGAGGGAGGAGCTCCTACGAGCAGTACTTC. Protein: CASSLRGRSSYEQYF.

With respect to this clonotype: The junction does not match germline at one end; this may be a read error. CDR3 sequence reads: CASSHSSGGAEEDTEYF. The CDR3 region has the DNA TGTGCCAGCAGCCACAGTAGCGGGGGGGCCGAGGAAGATACGGAGTATTTT. The chain has TRBV3-1 and TRBJ2-3; 11 bases are shared with TRBD2. CDR1 is LGHDT and CDR2 is YNNKEL in the germline V gene (reference sequence). CDR3 length: 17 residues.

V usage is TRBV20-1 and J usage is TRBJ2-5; TRBD2 agrees at 7 bases. Trimming took 7 bases from V and 13 from J; bases not matched to a gene: 12. CDR3 length equals 11 residues. Per germline, CDR1 DFQATT and CDR2 SNEGSKA (reference sequence). The CDR3, as DNA: TGCAGTGTCGATTCAGCGGGGTGGGGGTACTTC. This codes for CSVDSAGWGYF.

The rearrangement links TRBV18 to TRBJ2-1; 9 bases line up with TRBD2. V shed 3 bases, J shed 5 bases, and the junction held 11 bases outside the gene matches. CDR1 KGHSH and CDR2 LQKENI come from the germline V gene. This CDR3 region has 17 residues. The CDR3 spells CASSPLLAGRDNNEQFF. In DNA form, the CDR3 reads TGTGCCAGCTCACCTTTACTAGCGGGCCGGGATAACAATGAGCAGTTCTTC.

This clonotype came up many times. This chain uses TRBV7-9 with TRBJ2-2, with 10 bases fitting TRBD2. The J segment lost 3 bases and the V segment lost 5 bases, leaving 9 bases of the junction unmatched. Germline V CDR1 and CDR2: SEHNR, FQNEAQ (reference sequence). CDR3 length: 17 amino acids. The CDR3 sequence: CASSEGRLAGYTGELFF. For the CDR3, the DNA is TGTGCCAGCAGCGAGGGCAGACTAGCGGGCTACACCGGGGAGCTGTTTTTT.

V is TRBV11-3 and J is TRBJ2-1; TRBD1 aligns across 9 bases. The length of the CDR3 is 16 residues. V gave up 5 bases and J gave up 8 bases; unmatched junction bases: 13. CDR1 SGHNT and CDR2 YENEEA come from the germline V gene. As DNA, the CDR3 is TGTGCCAGCAGCCGAAGATCGGACAGGGGTGGGGATGAGCAGTTCTTC. Protein: CASSRRSDRGGDEQFF.

The sample holds many counts of this clonotype. The rearrangement joins TRBV7-6 to TRBJ2-5; D is unclear. Per the germline V gene, CDR1 is SGHVS and CDR2 is FNYEAQ. V was cut by 4 bases and J by 2 bases, with 11 bases left in between. The CDR3 sequence is 14 residues long. CDR3 DNA sequence: TGTGCCAGCAGCTACACGGCTGGGCAAGAGACCCAGTACTTC. This sequence encodes CASSYTAGQETQYF.

The chain combines TRBV7-9 with TRBJ2-4; 7 nucleotides agree with TRBD1. With V trimmed by 5 bases and J by 8 bases, 6 bases remained unmatched. The length of the CDR3 is 13 residues. Germline-derived CDR1 and CDR2 are SEHNR and FQNEAQ (reference sequence). CDR3 coding DNA: TGTGCCAGCAGCCTAGATACAGGGGACATTCAGTACTTC. It yields the protein CASSLDTGDIQYF.

The chain couples TRBV28 to TRBJ1-1; weak D call: TRBD1 (5 bases). The germline gives CDR1 MDHEN, CDR2 SYDVKM. The length of the CDR3 is 15 residues. The V gene lost 6 bases and the J gene lost 2 bases, with 16 bases spanning the gap. The CDR3, as DNA: TGTGCCAGCAGCCAGAGACAGATACAAAACACTGAAGCTTTCTTT. It codes for CASSQRQIQNTEAFF.

This clonotype appeared a few times. The chain combines TRBV7-2 with TRBJ1-1; the D is unclear. CDR1 SGHTA and CDR2 FQGNSA come from the germline V gene. V was clipped by 5 bases and J by 0 bases, with 7 bases between them. This CDR3 has 13 residues. In nucleotides, the CDR3 is TGTGCCAGCAGCCTATGGGTGAACACTGAAGCTTTCTTT. It codes for CASSLWVNTEAFF.

The chain combines TRBV30 with TRBJ1-1; tentative D call: TRBD1 (6 bases). This CDR3 is 13 amino acids long. The germline gives CDR1 GTSNPN, CDR2 SVGIG (reference sequence). Trimming pared 2 bases from V and 2 bases from J, leaving 9 bases between. In DNA form, the CDR3 reads TGTGCCTGGAGTCGGGACATTAACACTGAAGCTTTCTTT. This sequence encodes CAWSRDINTEAFF.

This clonotype has just a few counts. The chain recombines TRBV5-1 with TRBJ2-7, with 7 bases aligning to TRBD1. J gave up 5 bases and V 5 bases, and 4 bases lay outside the gene matches. Germline CDR1 SGHRS, CDR2 YFSETQ. The CDR3 has 12 amino acids. The CDR3 spells CASREGGNEQYF. CDR3 bases: TGCGCCAGCAGGGAAGGGGGCAACGAGCAGTACTTC.

The gene calls are TRBV7-2 and TRBJ2-1; possible D gene TRBD2, 5 bases. Between the trimmed V and J ends, which lost 6 bases and 0 bases, there was a span of 18 bases. This CDR3 region has 17 residues. Germline V gene sequence: CDR1 SGHTA, CDR2 FQGNSA. CDR3 bases: TGTGCCAGCAGGGGATCTCGGGGATATGGCTCCTACAATGAGCAGTTCTTC. Translation gives CASRGSRGYGSYNEQFF.